The T cell receptor beta chain under discussion was sequenced for a study of T cell responses to AZD1222 COVID-19 vaccine. Trimming removed 8 bases from V and 1 base from J; junction bases left unmatched: 4. CDR1 and CDR2 (germline): LNHDA, SQIVND (reference sequence). This CDR3 is 13 amino acids long. About this clone: Its specificity is not known.

Study-level findings and limits: Repertoires were collected only later (after the peak T cell response had occurred).

The assay was immunoSEQ multiplex PCR, and TCRdb's table has in-frame clones only and misses some. The sample yields about 100,000 clones, more than 70% seen once. This TCR came from an adult in good health. The chain combines TRBV19 with TRBJ1-1; TRBD1 aligns across 7 bases. Sequencing was performed on peripheral blood, taken on day 0 of AZD1222 vaccination. The CDR3, as DNA: TGTGCCAGTCGCTCAGGGGGGAACACTGAAGCTTTCTTT. Residues: CASRSGGNTEAFF.